These T cell receptor beta chains were read from a single sample in a study of blood T cell repertoires in COVID-19. Sequencing was performed with immunoSEQ multiplex PCR; in TCRdb, only in-frame clones are kept and a portion is missing. This table holds hundreds of thousands of clones, approximately 86% found once. Sequencing was performed on PBMCs or T cells enriched from blood (not recorded which). These receptor sequences come from a woman aged 45-59 years who had recovered from COVID-19. The CDR3 runs from the conserved cysteine through the conserved F or W. The D gene is left open where the match is weak. Only some rows state a clone size, as once, few, many or a class for expanded clones.

V	size	J	D	DNA	CDR3
TRBV5-1	-	TRBJ1-2	-	TGCGCCAGCAGCTTGGACAGTGACTATGGCTACACCTTC	CASSLDSDYGYTF
TRBV3-1/TRBV3-2	many	TRBJ1-2	-	TGTGCCAGCAGCCAGAGGGATCGAGATGGCTACACCTTC	CASSQRDRDGYTF
TRBV2	-	TRBJ1-5	TRBD1	TGTGCCAGCAGTCTCGGGACAGCTTATCAGCCCCAGCATTTT	CASSLGTAYQPQHF
TRBV7-2	-	TRBJ1-1	TRBD1	TGTGCCAGCAGCACAGGGGGCATCACTGAAGCTTTCTTT	CASSTGGITEAFF
TRBV5-5	once	TRBJ2-5	-	TGTGCCAGCAGCCTTATGGCATCAGAAGAGACCCAGTACTTC	CASSLMASEETQYF
TRBV6-5	few	TRBJ1-2	-	TGTGCCAGCAGAGACACCCCTAACTATGGCTACACCTTC	CASRDTPNYGYTF
TRBV7-8	once	TRBJ2-7	-	TGTGCCAGCAGCTGGGGCACCTACGAGCAGTACTTC	CASSWGTYEQYF
TRBV3-1/TRBV3-2	-	TRBJ2-2	-	TGTGCCAGCAGCCAAGAGGACAGGAACACCGGGGAGCTGTTTTTT	CASSQEDRNTGELFF
TRBV6-2/TRBV6-3	once	TRBJ1-3	TRBD1	TGTGCCAGCAGCTATGGTCCGGGACAGAGGGACCTAGCCTCTGGAAACACCATATATTTT	CASSYGPGQRDLASGNTIYF
TRBV7-2	-	TRBJ2-5	TRBD2	TGTGCCAGCAGCTTAGGGCTAGCGGCCTCACTCAGTCAAGAGACCCAGTACTTC	CASSLGLAASLSQETQYF
TRBV3-1/TRBV3-2	-	TRBJ2-2	TRBD2	TGTGCCAGCACCCTAGCGGGGACGAACACCGGGGAGCTGTTTTTT	CASTLAGTNTGELFF
TRBV29-1	-	TRBJ2-1	TRBD2	TGCAGCGTTATTTTGCGGGAGTACTACAATGAGCAGTTCTTC	CSVILREYYNEQFF
TRBV11-2	few	TRBJ1-1	-	TGTGCCAGCAGCCAGAACACTGAAGCTTTCTTT	CASSQNTEAFF
TRBV7-6	-	TRBJ2-2	-	TGTGCCAGCAGCTTATCTGGAGCCGCCGGGGAGCTGTTTTTT	CASSLSGAAGELFF
TRBV18	-	TRBJ1-4	-	TGTGCCAGCTCACCTGAGGGCGGGCGTGAAAAACTGTTTTTT	CASSPEGGREKLFF
TRBV11-2	-	TRBJ1-2	-	TGTGCCAGCAGCTTAGGCAGGGGATGGGGCTACACCTTC	CASSLGRGWGYTF
TRBV4-1	few	TRBJ2-4	TRBD2	TGCGCCAGCAGCCAAGGTGCGGTCCCCGGGAGGTCAGCCCTAGCCAAAAACATTCAGTACTTC	CASSQGAVPGRSALAKNIQYF
TRBV7-2	-	TRBJ1-6	-	TGTGCCAGCAGCTTAGTCCTTGGACAAAATTCACCCCTCCACTTT	CASSLVLGQNSPLHF
TRBV3-1/TRBV3-2	-	TRBJ1-2	TRBD1	TGTGCCAGCAGCCAAAACCGGGACAGGGTGGTTGGCTACACCTTC	CASSQNRDRVVGYTF
TRBV5-1	-	TRBJ2-7	TRBD1	TGCGCCAGCAGCTTGGGGACAGGGGGCGCGGATGAGCAGTACTTC	CASSLGTGGADEQYF
TRBV7-2	-	TRBJ2-1	-	TGTGCCAGCAGCGCTACAGGTTACAATGAGCAGTTCTTC	CASSATGYNEQFF
TRBV14	-	TRBJ1-3	-	TGTGCCAGCAGCCAATTGACGCCCGGGTCCAACACCATATATTTT	CASSQLTPGSNTIYF
TRBV25-1	-	TRBJ2-1	-	TGTGCCAGCAGTGACTCCAACTCGTATGAGCAGTTCTTC	CASSDSNSYEQFF
TRBV11-2	-	TRBJ2-1	TRBD2	TGTGCCAGCAACAGACTAGCGCTAGCCGATGAGCAGTTCTTC	CASNRLALADEQFF
TRBV6-2/TRBV6-3	-	TRBJ2-7	-	TGTGCCAGCAGTACCCAGGGGCCCCCCTACGAGCAGTACTTC	CASSTQGPPYEQYF
TRBV19	-	TRBJ2-5	TRBD2	TGTGCCAGTAGTCGGCTAGCGGGTAAAGAGACCCAGTACTTC	CASSRLAGKETQYF
TRBV4-1	-	TRBJ2-7	TRBD1	TGCGCCAGCAGCCTCGCCGGACAGGACGGGCAGTACTTC	CASSLAGQDGQYF
TRBV18	-	TRBJ2-1	TRBD2	TGTGCCAGCTCATCCTCTAGCGGGGGCTACAATGAGCAGTTCTTC	CASSSSSGGYNEQFF
TRBV4-1	once	TRBJ2-1	TRBD2	TGCGCCAGCAGCGCGCGAATCGGGACTAGGAACAATGAGCAGTTCTTC	CASSARIGTRNNEQFF
TRBV2	-	TRBJ1-1	TRBD1	TGTGCCAGCAGTAAACAGGGGCGCGCGACTGAAGCTTTCTTT	CASSKQGRATEAFF
TRBV21-1	-	TRBJ2-7	-	TGTGCCAGAAAACTTCGGGCAGGGGATTCCTACGAGCAGTACTTC	CARKLRAGDSYEQYF
TRBV11-2	-	TRBJ1-2	TRBD1	TGTGCCAGCAGCCGTGGGACAGTTAGTACCTATGGCTACACCTTC	CASSRGTVSTYGYTF
TRBV6-2/TRBV6-3	-	TRBJ1-2	TRBD1	TGTGCCAGCAGTTACTCCGGGACAGGCGCATGGCAGTCTGGAGGCTACACCTTC	CASSYSGTGAWQSGGYTF
TRBV11-2	-	TRBJ1-2	-	TGTGCCAGCAACGGAGGAGGCGACATCTATGGCTACACCTTC	CASNGGGDIYGYTF
TRBV18	-	TRBJ2-3	TRBD1	TGTGCCAGCTCACCACCGGACAGGGGTGCAGATACGCAGTATTTT	CASSPPDRGADTQYF
TRBV28	-	TRBJ1-1	-	TGTGCCAGCAGTTTACGGGTCGTGCAGGGAGAAGCTTTCTTT	CASSLRVVQGEAFF
TRBV7-2	-	TRBJ1-1	-	TGTGCCAGCAGTTCCACACGGGACACTGAAGCTTTCTTT	CASSSTRDTEAFF
TRBV30	-	TRBJ2-1	TRBD1	TGTGCCTGGAGTGTATTTGCCGCGATCGGGACAGGGGCTAATGAGCAGTTCTTC	CAWSVFAAIGTGANEQFF
TRBV12-3/TRBV12-4	-	TRBJ2-5	-	TGTGCCAGCAGTAGTAGCTTACAGGGGACCCAGTACTTC	CASSSSLQGTQYF
TRBV6-6	-	TRBJ2-1	TRBD2	TGTGCCAGCAGTATTAGCGGGAGTAGATACAATGAGCAGTTCTTC	CASSISGSRYNEQFF
TRBV6-5	-	TRBJ2-5	-	TGTGCCAGCAGCAGGGAGACCCAGTACTTC	CASSRETQYF
TRBV28	-	TRBJ1-1	TRBD1	TGTGCCAGCAGGGAAGCGACAGGGGCTGAAGCTTTCTTT	CASREATGAEAFF
TRBV5-1	-	TRBJ1-5	-	TGCGCCAGCAGCTTGGCCCCCGGGGATAGCAATCAGCCCCAGCATTTT	CASSLAPGDSNQPQHF
TRBV27	-	TRBJ1-2	TRBD1	TGTGCCAGCAGAAACCGGGACAGAGCTAACTATGGCTACACCTTC	CASRNRDRANYGYTF
TRBV28	once	TRBJ1-2	-	TGTGCCAGCAGTCCTCAGTGGGGCGGCTACACCTTC	CASSPQWGGYTF
TRBV5-4	-	TRBJ2-3	TRBD2	TGTGCCAGCAGCCCCGGACTAGCGGGAGTCCCAGATACGCAGTATTTT	CASSPGLAGVPDTQYF
TRBV5-1	-	TRBJ2-3	-	TGCGCCAGCAGCTTTGAGGGAGCAGATACGCAGTATTTT	CASSFEGADTQYF
TRBV14	-	TRBJ1-1	TRBD1	TGTGCCAGCAGCCTGGCCGGGACAGGGGGGAGCACTGAAGCTTTCTTT	CASSLAGTGGSTEAFF
TRBV7-2	-	TRBJ1-2	-	TGTGCCAGCAGCTCGCGCCTCCCTTGGGGACTCTATGGCTACACCTTC	CASSSRLPWGLYGYTF
TRBV2	-	TRBJ2-1	-	TGTGCCAGCAGTGCTCCCGTGAGAGACAATGAGCAGTTCTTC	CASSAPVRDNEQFF
TRBV7-9	-	TRBJ2-3	-	TGTGCCAGCAGCCGCGGGACAGATCGCACAGATACGCAGTATTTT	CASSRGTDRTDTQYF
TRBV5-6	-	TRBJ2-3	TRBD2	TGTGCCAGCAGCACACCCGGGACTAGTGGGACAGATACGCAGTATTTT	CASSTPGTSGTDTQYF
TRBV27	-	TRBJ2-2	-	TGTGCCGACAGACAATCGGGAGGGGGCGCTCCCGGGGAGCTGTTTTTT	CADRQSGGGAPGELFF
TRBV30	-	TRBJ2-1	TRBD2	TGTGCCTGGACTCGGACTAGCGCCAATGAGCAGTTCTTC	CAWTRTSANEQFF
TRBV5-1	-	TRBJ1-2	TRBD1	TGCGCCAGCAGCTCCGGGACAGGGGGGCTAGGAGGCTACACCTTC	CASSSGTGGLGGYTF
TRBV5-4	-	TRBJ2-3	TRBD2	TGTGCCAGCACGGCGGGAGGGCCATCAGATACGCAGTATTTT	CASTAGGPSDTQYF
TRBV19	-	TRBJ2-7	TRBD2	TGTGCCAGTAGTACCCCGGGACTAGCGACCTACGAGCAGTACTTC	CASSTPGLATYEQYF
TRBV2	few	TRBJ1-2	-	TGTGCCAGCAGTGACTCGGGTAACTATGGCTACACCTTC	CASSDSGNYGYTF